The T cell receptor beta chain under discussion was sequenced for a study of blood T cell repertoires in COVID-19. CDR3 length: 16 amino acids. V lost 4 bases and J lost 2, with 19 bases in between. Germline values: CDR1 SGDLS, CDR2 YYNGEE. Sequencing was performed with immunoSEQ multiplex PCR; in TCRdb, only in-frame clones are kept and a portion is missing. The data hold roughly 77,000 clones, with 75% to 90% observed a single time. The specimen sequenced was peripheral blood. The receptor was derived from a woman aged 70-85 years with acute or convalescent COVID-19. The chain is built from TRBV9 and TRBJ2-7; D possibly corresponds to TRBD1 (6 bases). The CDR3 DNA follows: TGTGCCAGCAGCCACCCCCGGGGACACGACACCTACGAGCAGTACTTC. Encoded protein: CASSHPRGHDTYEQYF.